This entry lists 31 T cell receptor beta chains sequenced from one sample in a study of blood T cell repertoires in COVID-19 (dated by TCRdb to 2020 to 2021). The protocol used for the library was the immunoSEQ multiplex PCR assay. TCRdb took this table from immuneACCESS and kept in-frame rearrangements with V and J called. Such tables lack part of the clones; where checked against another copy, unresolved V genes explain under half of the gap, and the rest is unexplained. In all, the sample holds fewer than 300,000 clones, and around 90% of those were seen once. 2.3% of the sample lies in the top ten. Source material: PBMCs or T cells enriched from blood (not recorded which). Every receptor here comes from a woman aged 40 to 50 with acute COVID-19.

This sequence joins TRBV3-1 (or the pseudogene TRBV3-2) and TRBJ1-3, with a weak D call TRBD1 (5 bases). Trimming pared 1 base from V and 8 bases from J, leaving 15 bases between. The CDR3 is made up of 15 amino acids. Germline assignment: CDR1 LGHDT and CDR2 YNNKEL (reference sequence). CDR3 bases: TGTGCCAGCAGCCAAGGGGGAGGCCGGGGGGACACCATATATTTT. Translated, it gives CASSQGGGRGDTIYF.

The chain carries TRBV11-1 and TRBJ1-4; maybe TRBD1 (6 bases). The CDR3 totals 15 residues. V was trimmed by 1 base and J by 3 bases, leaving 9 bases between them. The germline V gene has CDR1 SGHAT and CDR2 FQDESV (reference sequence). The CDR3 sequence is CASSLGGQPNEKLFF. In DNA form, the CDR3 reads TGTGCCAGCAGCTTAGGAGGACAGCCTAATGAAAAACTGTTTTTT.

This chain connects TRBV30 to TRBJ1-5; D gene uncertain. Trimming pared 5 bases from V and 0 bases from J, leaving 11 bases between. From germline, CDR1 is GTSNPN and CDR2 SVGIG (reference sequence). The CDR3 length is 14 residues. This CDR3 reads CAWQNSNSNQPQHF. CDR3 nucleotides: TGTGCCTGGCAGAACAGCAATAGCAATCAGCCCCAGCATTTT.

This chain uses TRBV3-1 (or the pseudogene TRBV3-2) with TRBJ2-7, with D perhaps matching TRBD2 (7 bases). The germline gives CDR1 LGHDT, CDR2 YNNKEL (reference sequence). This CDR3 region has 16 residues. The V gene lost 0 bases and the J gene lost 7 bases, with 19 bases spanning the gap. CDR3 in amino acids: CASSQDPRMGGLEQYF. CDR3 DNA: TGTGCCAGCAGCCAAGATCCTAGAATGGGGGGGCTGGAGCAGTACTTC.

The J gene is TRBJ1-5, the V gene TRBV7-8; tentative D call: TRBD1 (6 bases). CDR1 SGHVS and CDR2 FQNEAQ come from the germline V gene. This CDR3 is 16 amino acids long. V lost 1 base and J 4 bases, leaving 14 bases between the germline ends. The CDR3, as DNA: TGTGCCAGCAGCTTAGGGGCCGGGACAAAGAATCAGCCCCAGCATTTT. It yields the protein CASSLGAGTKNQPQHF.

This chain joins TRBV4-2 and TRBJ2-1, with D perhaps TRBD1 (6 bases). Trimming took off 3 bases at V and 10 bases at J, with 22 bases between the two ends. The CDR3 has 16 amino acids. Germline loops: CDR1 LGHNA, CDR2 YNFKEQ. The CDR3 DNA is TGTGCCAGCAGCCAGCCCGACAGGAAAGCGCAATTCGAGCAGTTCTTC. Translated, it gives CASSQPDRKAQFEQFF.

The genes are TRBV7-9 and TRBJ1-1; 7 nucleotides agree with TRBD1. V was pared by 5 bases and J by 3 bases, with 9 bases of the junction left unmatched. The germline gives CDR1 SEHNR, CDR2 FQNEAQ (reference sequence). This CDR3 is 15 amino acids long. The CDR3 region has the DNA TGTGCCAGCAGCCCCTGGACAGGTCGGGACACTGAAGCTTTCTTT. Encoded protein: CASSPWTGRDTEAFF. Full variable domain (outside the CDR3, taken from reference TRBV7-9 and TRBJ1-1): DTGVSQNPRHKITKRGQNVTFRCDPISEHNRLYWYRQTLGQGPEFLTYFQNEAQLEKSRLLSDRFSAERPKGSFSTLEIQRTEQGDSAMYLCASSPWTGRDTEAFFGQGTRLTVV.

The V call is TRBV30, the J call TRBJ2-7, with D maybe TRBD1 (6 bases). Trimming removed 0 bases at V and 6 bases at J, with 15 bases between. The CDR3 has 14 residues. Looked up from germline, CDR1 is GTSNPN and CDR2 is SVGIG (reference sequence). CDR3: CAWSVIAGEGEQYF. The CDR3 DNA is TGTGCCTGGAGTGTAATCGCAGGGGAAGGCGAGCAGTACTTC. Filled out from reference TRBV30 and TRBJ2-7, the complete variable domain reads SQTIHQWPATLVQPVGSPLSLECTVEGTSNPNLYWYRQAAGRGLQLLFYSVGIGQISSEVPQNLSASRPQDRQFILSSKKLLLSDSGFYLCAWSVIAGEGEQYFGPGTRLTVT.

This chain connects TRBV6-5 to TRBJ1-5; no definite D call. V was trimmed by 5 bases and J by 7 bases, leaving 18 bases between them. From germline, CDR1 is MNHEY and CDR2 SVGAGI. The CDR3 consists of 15 residues. The DNA for the CDR3 is TGTGCCAGCAGTCCCAATGGCTTGGCGGGACAGCCCCAGCATTTT. Protein: CASSPNGLAGQPQHF.

The chain combines TRBV7-9 with TRBJ2-2; TRBD2 agrees at 8 bases. CDR3 length equals 16 residues. V trimming: 4 bases; J trimming: 6 bases; junction bases outside the gene matches: 10. Germline-derived CDR1 and CDR2 are SEHNR and FQNEAQ (reference sequence). CDR3 amino acids: CASSYVPGLVAGELFF. The DNA of the CDR3 is TGTGCCAGCAGCTACGTGCCGGGACTAGTGGCCGGGGAGCTGTTTTTT.

The rearrangement uses TRBV6-5 and TRBJ2-3; 9 bases map to TRBD1. Trimming took 5 bases from V and 1 from J; bases not matched to a gene: 4. Germline lookup yields CDR1 MNHEY and CDR2 SVGAGI. This CDR3 contains 15 residues. The CDR3 loop is CASSPNRGRTDTQYF. In DNA, the CDR3 is TGTGCCAGCAGTCCCAACAGGGGGCGCACAGATACGCAGTATTTT.

This clone was seen a handful of times. In DNA form, the CDR3 reads TGCAGCGTTGAAGGATTCGGGAGAAACTATGGCTACACCTTC. It is translated as CSVEGFGRNYGYTF. V is TRBV29-1 and J is TRBJ1-2; D is unresolved. The germline V and J ends were trimmed by 1 base and 2 bases, with 11 bases remaining between them. The CDR3 covers 14 residues. Germline CDR1 SQVTM, CDR2 ANQGSEA.

The V gene is TRBV2, the J gene TRBJ1-2; possibly TRBD1 for D (6 bases). The CDR3 totals 14 residues. Germline loops: CDR1 SNHLY, CDR2 FYNNEI. The ends were cut back, 6 bases at V and 8 bases at J, with 19 bases in the middle. CDR3 in DNA: TGTGCCAGCAGATTCCAGGGGTCCCCCTTAGGCTACACCTTC. Protein sequence: CASRFQGSPLGYTF.

V gene TRBV28 combines with J gene TRBJ2-7; 10 bases agree with TRBD1. The CDR3 loop spans 13 amino acids. Trimming cost V 8 bases and J 6 bases; bases outside gene matches: 7. Germline V gives CDR1 MDHEN, CDR2 SYDVKM. DNA of the CDR3: TGTGCCAGCTACCGGGACAGGGGTGGCGAGCAGTACTTC. Protein: CASYRDRGGEQYF.

The chain combines TRBV15 with TRBJ2-7; D is unclear. With 0 bases removed from V and 1 base from J, the gap between germline ends came to 10 bases. In germline, CDR1 is LNHNV, CDR2 YYDKDF (reference sequence). The CDR3 covers 15 residues. The DNA of the CDR3 is TGTGCCACCAGCAGAGATCTGGGCAGTTCCTACGAGCAGTACTTC. Translation: CATSRDLGSSYEQYF.

The chain has TRBV10-1 and TRBJ2-7; tentatively, D is TRBD2 (6 bases). Germline CDR1 is WNHNN and CDR2 is SYGVQD (reference sequence). Trimming left V 3 bases short and J 0 bases short, with 9 bases between. CDR3 length: 14 amino acids. CDR3 loop: CASSERGGSYEQYF. As DNA, the CDR3 is TGCGCCAGCAGTGAACGGGGAGGCTCCTACGAGCAGTACTTC.

This chain links TRBV9 with TRBJ1-1; no clear D. This CDR3 spans 14 amino acids. Trimming pared 4 bases from V and 1 base from J, leaving 11 bases between. Germline V CDR1 and CDR2: SGDLS, YYNGEE. CDR3 amino acids: CASSSRLTNTEAFF. The CDR3 DNA is TGTGCCAGCAGCAGCCGACTGACGAACACTGAAGCTTTCTTT.

This sequence joins TRBV7-2 and TRBJ1-6; D call uncertain. Deletions cut 5 bases from V and 8 bases from J, with 19 bases between. This CDR3 comprises 16 residues. Germline CDR1 SGHTA, CDR2 FQGNSA. CDR3: CASSASPGVRDSPLHF. In DNA, the CDR3 is TGTGCCAGCAGCGCCTCCCCCGGGGTAAGGGATTCACCCCTCCACTTT.

This clone was seen a single time. V usage is TRBV6-6 and J usage is TRBJ2-1; 12 bases are a match to TRBD2. The CDR3 is 15 amino acids. Germline trimming cut 6 bases from V and 5 bases from J; bases unmatched to any gene: 5. CDR1 and CDR2 (germline): MNHNY, SVGAGI (reference sequence). CDR3 coding DNA: TGTGCCAGCAGACGCACTAGCGGGGGGAACAATGAGCAGTTCTTC. Protein sequence: CASRRTSGGNNEQFF.

V and J are TRBV9 and TRBJ2-7, with TRBD2 as a possible D gene (5 bases). The V and J ends lost 0 bases and 4 bases respectively, with 8 bases between them. This CDR3 has 13 amino acids. Per the germline V gene, CDR1 is SGDLS and CDR2 is YYNGEE. CDR3 sequence (DNA): TGTGCCAGCAGCGTAGAGCGAGGGTACGAGCAGTACTTC. Its translation: CASSVERGYEQYF. Together with reference TRBV9 and TRBJ2-7, the CDR3 gives the full variable domain: DSGVTQTPKHLITATGQRVTLRCSPRSGDLSVYWYQQSLDQGLQFLIQYYNGEERAKGNILERFSAQQFPDLHSELNLSSLELGDSALYFCASSVERGYEQYFGPGTRLTVT.

The chain employs TRBV28 and TRBJ1-2; perhaps TRBD1 as D (6 bases). The CDR3 is 16 amino acids. V lost 6 bases, J lost 0 bases, and 17 bases lay in between. Germline values: CDR1 MDHEN, CDR2 SYDVKM. This CDR3 reads CASSPGGGGANYGYTF. CDR3 nucleotides: TGTGCCAGCAGCCCCGGAGGGGGAGGGGCTAACTATGGCTACACCTTC.

The chain carries TRBV28 and TRBJ1-1; D might be TRBD1 (6 bases). The CDR3 is 14 amino acids. V lost 5 bases, J lost 3 bases, and 13 bases lay in between. The germline V gene has CDR1 MDHEN and CDR2 SYDVKM. This CDR3 reads CASSLQGTYTEAFF. The CDR3 DNA is TGTGCCAGCAGTCTTCAGGGGACCTACACTGAAGCTTTCTTT.

The rearrangement links TRBV19 to TRBJ2-3; the match to TRBD2 covers 10 bases. Trimming at V came to 3 bases and at J to 4 bases, leaving 13 bases not matched to a gene. This CDR3 has 18 amino acids. The germline V gene encodes CDR1 LNHDA and CDR2 SQIVND (reference sequence). The CDR3 DNA sequence: TGTGCCAGTAGTATCGGGGGTAGCGGGGGGTTTGGGTCAGATACGCAGTATTTT. It encodes CASSIGGSGGFGSDTQYF.

The V gene is TRBV18, the J gene TRBJ1-1, with D maybe TRBD1 (6 bases). Germline loops: CDR1 KGHSH, CDR2 LQKENI. Trimming shortened V by 2 bases and J by 0 bases, and 13 bases separated the two germline ends. The CDR3 runs to 16 residues. The DNA for the CDR3 is TGTGCCAGCTCACCAGCCAGTGGACAGTTGAACACTGAAGCTTTCTTT. Its protein product is CASSPASGQLNTEAFF.

This clone was recorded once. The chain joins TRBV2 to TRBJ2-2, with TRBD1 matching 8 bases. The CDR3 contains 13 residues. The V gene end was trimmed by 8 bases and the J gene end by 6 bases; junction bases not matched to a gene: 5. Germline values: CDR1 SNHLY, CDR2 FYNNEI. The CDR3 DNA is TGTGCCAGCGGAGGACAGGGAGCCGGGGAGCTGTTTTTT. Protein product: CASGGQGAGELFF.

This clone came up once. DNA for the CDR3: TGTGCCAGCCATCCAGGGGGCAATCAGCCCCAGCATTTT. It codes for CASHPGGNQPQHF. The chain combines TRBV2 with TRBJ1-5, with D possibly being TRBD1 (6 bases). V was clipped by 8 bases and J by 2 bases, with 10 bases between them. The germline gives CDR1 SNHLY, CDR2 FYNNEI. This CDR3 spans 13 amino acids. The full variable domain, rest sourced from reference TRBV2 and TRBJ1-5, is EPEVTQTPSHQVTQMGQEVILRCVPISNHLYFYWYRQILGQKVEFLVSFYNNEISEKSEIFDDQFSVERPDGSNFTLKIRSTKLEDSAMYFCASHPGGNQPQHFGDGTRLSIL.

CDR3 nucleotide sequence: TGTGCCAGCAGCTCCCGCTTGGTCGGTCGAACTAATGAAAAACTGTTTTTT. This sequence encodes CASSSRLVGRTNEKLFF. The chain uses TRBV7-2 and TRBJ1-4; no firm D call. With 4 bases removed from V and 1 base from J, the gap between germline ends came to 16 bases. Per germline, CDR1 SGHTA and CDR2 FQGNSA. The CDR3 length is 17 residues.

This clone occurred once. The chain uses TRBV3-1 (or the pseudogene TRBV3-2) and TRBJ1-5; D unclear. Germline lookup yields CDR1 LGHDT and CDR2 YNNKEL (reference sequence). There are 15 residues in the CDR3. The germline V and J ends were trimmed by 0 bases and 8 bases, with 14 bases remaining between them. CDR3 sequence: CASSQESAGFKPQHF. The CDR3 DNA sequence: TGTGCCAGCAGCCAAGAATCGGCGGGTTTTAAGCCCCAGCATTTT.

The gene calls are TRBV7-2 and TRBJ1-5; D perhaps matches TRBD1 (6 bases). The CDR3 has 17 amino acids. The V end lost 3 bases, the J end lost 0 bases, and 15 bases lay between the germline ends. Germline CDR1 SGHTA, CDR2 FQGNSA. The CDR3 sequence is CASSFWDTKYSNQPQHF. The CDR3 DNA follows: TGTGCCAGCAGCTTTTGGGACACAAAATATAGCAATCAGCCCCAGCATTTT.

The chain combines TRBV7-2 with TRBJ2-1; 11 bases match TRBD2. CDR3 size: 15 residues. V trimming: 5 bases; J trimming: 4 bases; junction bases outside the gene matches: 4. Germline V CDR1 and CDR2: SGHTA, FQGNSA. CDR3 in DNA: TGTGCCAGCAGCGCCGGGACTAGCGGTTACAATGAGCAGTTCTTC. It is translated as CASSAGTSGYNEQFF.

The chain couples TRBV11-2 to TRBJ2-3; perhaps TRBD2 as D (6 bases). Trimming left V 5 bases short and J 4 bases short, with 13 bases between. From germline, CDR1 is SGHAT and CDR2 FQNNGV. The length of the CDR3 is 14 residues. The CDR3 DNA sequence: TGTGCCAGCAGCACTCTAGCGACCTCAGATACGCAGTATTTT. Amino acid sequence: CASSTLATSDTQYF.